This note documents a single T cell receptor beta chain sequence. This sample is part of a study of PD-L1 blockade in urothelial cancer. The overall study: In 2014, patients got going on atezolizumab, taking 1,200 mg intravenously every 3 weeks. The patients had undergone anywhere from 0 to 3 prior chemotherapy regimens. The median T cell count in blood samples was 110,000 to 150,000.

Time point described: peripheral blood 6 weeks after treatment start. Samples were collected from each patient before treatment and during treatment. Each patient gave between 1 and 8 of them in total. Germline-derived CDR1 and CDR2 are MNHEY and SVGAGI. There are 16 residues in the CDR3. Generated by immunoSEQ multiplex PCR, the TCRdb table keeps only in-frame clones and is missing some. Among about 110,000 clones listed, approximately 90% were seen once. This material consisted of PBMCs, taken around atezolizumab (anti-PD-L1) treatment. The chain combines TRBV6-5 with TRBJ2-5, with 7 bases lining up with TRBD1. The J call is uncertain, as TRBJ2-7 better fits the DNA end. The sequence was obtained from a man between 60 and 75 years old with urothelial cancer. CDR3 protein: CASSYRTGPVSNEQYF. Written as DNA, the CDR3 is TGTGCCAGCAGTTACAGGACAGGTCCGGTGTCGAACGAGCAGTACTTC.